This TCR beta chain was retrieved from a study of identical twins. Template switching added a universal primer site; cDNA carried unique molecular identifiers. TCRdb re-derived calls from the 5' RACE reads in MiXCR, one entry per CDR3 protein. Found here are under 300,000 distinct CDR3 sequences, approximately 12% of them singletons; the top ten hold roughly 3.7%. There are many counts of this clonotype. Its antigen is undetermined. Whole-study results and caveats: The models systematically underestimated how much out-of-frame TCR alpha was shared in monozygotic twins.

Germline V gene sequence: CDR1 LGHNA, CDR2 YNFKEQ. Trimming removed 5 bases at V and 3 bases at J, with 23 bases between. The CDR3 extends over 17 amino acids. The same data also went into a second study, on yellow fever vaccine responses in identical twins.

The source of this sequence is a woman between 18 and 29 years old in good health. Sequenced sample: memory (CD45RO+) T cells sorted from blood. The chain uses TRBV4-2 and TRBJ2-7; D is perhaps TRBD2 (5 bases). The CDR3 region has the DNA TGTGCCAGCAGCACGTCCCCCGGGGTCACTGGTATCTACGAGCAGTACTTC. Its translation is CASSTSPGVTGIYEQYF.